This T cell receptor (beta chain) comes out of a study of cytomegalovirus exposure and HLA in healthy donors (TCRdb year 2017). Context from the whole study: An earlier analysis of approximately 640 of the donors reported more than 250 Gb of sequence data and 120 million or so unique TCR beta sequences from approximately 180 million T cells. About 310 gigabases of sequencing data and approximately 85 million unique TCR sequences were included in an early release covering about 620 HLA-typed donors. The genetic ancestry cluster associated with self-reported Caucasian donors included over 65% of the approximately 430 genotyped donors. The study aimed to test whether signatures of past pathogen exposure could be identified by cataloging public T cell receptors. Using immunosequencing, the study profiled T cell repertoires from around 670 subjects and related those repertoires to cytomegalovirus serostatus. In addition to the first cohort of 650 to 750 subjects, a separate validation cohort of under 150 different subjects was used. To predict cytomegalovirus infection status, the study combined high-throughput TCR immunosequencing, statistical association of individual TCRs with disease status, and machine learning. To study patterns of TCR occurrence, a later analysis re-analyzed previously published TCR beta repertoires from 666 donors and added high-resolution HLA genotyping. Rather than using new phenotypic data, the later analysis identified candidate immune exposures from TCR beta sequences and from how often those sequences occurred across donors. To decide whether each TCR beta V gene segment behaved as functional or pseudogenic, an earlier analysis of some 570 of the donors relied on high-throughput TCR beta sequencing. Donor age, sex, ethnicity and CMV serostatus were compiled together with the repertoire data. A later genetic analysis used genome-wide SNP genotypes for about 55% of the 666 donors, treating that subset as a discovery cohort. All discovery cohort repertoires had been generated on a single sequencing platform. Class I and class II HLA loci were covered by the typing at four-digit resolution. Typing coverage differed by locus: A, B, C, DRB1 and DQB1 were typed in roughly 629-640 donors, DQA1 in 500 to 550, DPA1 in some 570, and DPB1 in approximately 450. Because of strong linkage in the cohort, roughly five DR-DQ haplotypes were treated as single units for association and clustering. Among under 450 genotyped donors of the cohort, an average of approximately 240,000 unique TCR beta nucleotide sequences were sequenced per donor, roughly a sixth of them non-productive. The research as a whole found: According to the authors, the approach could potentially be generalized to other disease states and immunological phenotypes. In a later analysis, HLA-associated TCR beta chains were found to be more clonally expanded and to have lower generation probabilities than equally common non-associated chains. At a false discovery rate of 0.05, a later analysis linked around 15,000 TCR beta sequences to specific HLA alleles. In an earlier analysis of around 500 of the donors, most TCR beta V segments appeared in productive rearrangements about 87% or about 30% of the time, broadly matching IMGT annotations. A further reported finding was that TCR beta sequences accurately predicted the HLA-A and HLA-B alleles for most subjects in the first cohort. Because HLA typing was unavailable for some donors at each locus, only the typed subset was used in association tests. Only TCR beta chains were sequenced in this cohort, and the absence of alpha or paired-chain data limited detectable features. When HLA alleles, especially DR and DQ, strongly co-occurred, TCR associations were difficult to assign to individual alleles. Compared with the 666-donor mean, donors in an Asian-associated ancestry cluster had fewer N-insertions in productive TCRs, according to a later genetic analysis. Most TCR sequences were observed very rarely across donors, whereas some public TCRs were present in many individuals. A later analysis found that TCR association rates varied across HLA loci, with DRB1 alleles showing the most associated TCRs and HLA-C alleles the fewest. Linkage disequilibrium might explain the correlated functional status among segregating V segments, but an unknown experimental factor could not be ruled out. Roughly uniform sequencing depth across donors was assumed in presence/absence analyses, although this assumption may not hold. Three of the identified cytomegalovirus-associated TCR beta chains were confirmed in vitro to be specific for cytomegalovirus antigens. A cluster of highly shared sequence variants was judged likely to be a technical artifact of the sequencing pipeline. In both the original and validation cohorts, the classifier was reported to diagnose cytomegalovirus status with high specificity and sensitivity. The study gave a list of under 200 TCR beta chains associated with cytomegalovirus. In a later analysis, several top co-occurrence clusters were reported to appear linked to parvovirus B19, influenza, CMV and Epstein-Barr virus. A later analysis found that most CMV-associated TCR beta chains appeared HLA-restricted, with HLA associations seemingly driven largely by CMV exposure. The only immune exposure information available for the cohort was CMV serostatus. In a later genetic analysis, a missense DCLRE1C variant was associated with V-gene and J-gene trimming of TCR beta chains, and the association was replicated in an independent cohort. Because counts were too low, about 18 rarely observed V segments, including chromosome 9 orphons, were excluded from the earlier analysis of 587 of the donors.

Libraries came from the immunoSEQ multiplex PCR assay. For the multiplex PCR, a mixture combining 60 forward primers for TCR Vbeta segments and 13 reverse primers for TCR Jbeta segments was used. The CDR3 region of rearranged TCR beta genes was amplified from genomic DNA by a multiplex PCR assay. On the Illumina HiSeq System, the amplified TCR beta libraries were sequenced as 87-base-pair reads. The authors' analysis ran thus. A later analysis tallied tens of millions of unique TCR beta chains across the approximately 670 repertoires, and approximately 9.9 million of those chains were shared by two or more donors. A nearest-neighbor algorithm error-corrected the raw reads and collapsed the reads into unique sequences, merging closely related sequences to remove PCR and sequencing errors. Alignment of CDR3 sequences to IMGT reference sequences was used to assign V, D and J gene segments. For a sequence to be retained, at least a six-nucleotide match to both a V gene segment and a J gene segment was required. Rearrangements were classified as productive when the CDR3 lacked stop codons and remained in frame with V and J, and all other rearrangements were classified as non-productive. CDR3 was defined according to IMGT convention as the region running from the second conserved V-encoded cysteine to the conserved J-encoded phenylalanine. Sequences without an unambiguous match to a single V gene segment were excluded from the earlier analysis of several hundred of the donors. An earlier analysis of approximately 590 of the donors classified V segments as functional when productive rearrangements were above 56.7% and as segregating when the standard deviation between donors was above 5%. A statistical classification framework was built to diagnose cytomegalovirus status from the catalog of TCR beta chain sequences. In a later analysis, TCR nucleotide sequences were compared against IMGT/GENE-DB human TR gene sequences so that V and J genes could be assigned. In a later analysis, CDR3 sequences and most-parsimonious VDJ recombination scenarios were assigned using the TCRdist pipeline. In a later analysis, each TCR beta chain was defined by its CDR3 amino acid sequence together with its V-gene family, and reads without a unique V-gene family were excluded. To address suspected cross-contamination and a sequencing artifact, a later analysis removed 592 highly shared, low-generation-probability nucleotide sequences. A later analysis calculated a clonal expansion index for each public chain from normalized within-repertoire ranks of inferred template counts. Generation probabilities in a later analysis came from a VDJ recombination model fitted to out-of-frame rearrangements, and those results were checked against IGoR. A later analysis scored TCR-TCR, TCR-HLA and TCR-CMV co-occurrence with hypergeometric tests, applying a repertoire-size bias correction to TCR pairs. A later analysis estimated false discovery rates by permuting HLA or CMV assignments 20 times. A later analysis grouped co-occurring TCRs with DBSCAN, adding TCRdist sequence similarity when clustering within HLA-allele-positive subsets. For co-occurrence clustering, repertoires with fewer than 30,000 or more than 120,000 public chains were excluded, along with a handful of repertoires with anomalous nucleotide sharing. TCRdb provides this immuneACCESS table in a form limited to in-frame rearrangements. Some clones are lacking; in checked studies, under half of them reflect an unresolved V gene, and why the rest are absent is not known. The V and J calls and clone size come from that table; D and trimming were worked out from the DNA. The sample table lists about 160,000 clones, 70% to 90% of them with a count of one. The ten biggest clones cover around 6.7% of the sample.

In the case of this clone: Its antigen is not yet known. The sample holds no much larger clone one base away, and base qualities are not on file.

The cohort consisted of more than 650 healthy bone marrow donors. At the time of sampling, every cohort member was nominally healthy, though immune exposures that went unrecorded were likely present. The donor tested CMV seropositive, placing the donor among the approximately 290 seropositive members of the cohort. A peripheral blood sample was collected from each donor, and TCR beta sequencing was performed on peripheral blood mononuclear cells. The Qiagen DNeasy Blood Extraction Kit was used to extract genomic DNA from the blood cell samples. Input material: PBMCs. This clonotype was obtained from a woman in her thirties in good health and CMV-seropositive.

Read as DNA, the sequence is TGTGCCAGCAGCTTAGTACAGGGGTCTCAACGTGGCTACACCTTC. It translates as CASSLVQGSQRGYTF. The chain couples TRBV7-6 to TRBJ1-2; the central 7 bases match TRBD1. Measured from the cysteine to the phenylalanine, the CDR3 is 15 residues long. The only DNA kept is the CDR3, 45 bases in frame from the first base. For this chain, trimming is 1 base at the V end and 7 bases at the J end, and the number of junction bases without a gene match is 9. From a lookup of the germline V gene, CDR1 and CDR2 are SGHVS and FNYEAQ.